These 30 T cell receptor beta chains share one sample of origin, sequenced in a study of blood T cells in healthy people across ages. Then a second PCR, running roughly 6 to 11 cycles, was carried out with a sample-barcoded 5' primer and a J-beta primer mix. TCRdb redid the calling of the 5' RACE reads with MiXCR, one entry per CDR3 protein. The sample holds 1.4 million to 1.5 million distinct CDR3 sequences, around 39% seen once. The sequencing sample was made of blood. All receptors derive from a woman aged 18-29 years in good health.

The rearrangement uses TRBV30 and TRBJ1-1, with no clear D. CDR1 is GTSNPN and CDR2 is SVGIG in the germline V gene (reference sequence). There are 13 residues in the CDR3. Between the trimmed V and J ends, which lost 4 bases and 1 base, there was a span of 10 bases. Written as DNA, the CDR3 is TGTGCCTGGAAGGGTATAACGAACACTGAAGCTTTCTTT. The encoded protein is CAWKGITNTEAFF.

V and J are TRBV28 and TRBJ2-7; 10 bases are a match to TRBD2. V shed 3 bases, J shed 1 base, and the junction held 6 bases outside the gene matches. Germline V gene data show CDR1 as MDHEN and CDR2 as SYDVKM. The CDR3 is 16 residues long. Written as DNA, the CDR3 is TGTGCCAGCAGTTTTCATCCGGGACTAGCGTCCTACGAGCAGTACTTC. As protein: CASSFHPGLASYEQYF.

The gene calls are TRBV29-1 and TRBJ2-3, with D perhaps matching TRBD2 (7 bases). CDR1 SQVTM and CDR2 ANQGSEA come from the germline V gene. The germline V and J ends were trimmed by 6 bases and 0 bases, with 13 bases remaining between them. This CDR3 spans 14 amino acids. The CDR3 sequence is CSVARGASTDTQYF. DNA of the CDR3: TGCAGCGTAGCACGGGGGGCTAGCACAGATACGCAGTATTTT.

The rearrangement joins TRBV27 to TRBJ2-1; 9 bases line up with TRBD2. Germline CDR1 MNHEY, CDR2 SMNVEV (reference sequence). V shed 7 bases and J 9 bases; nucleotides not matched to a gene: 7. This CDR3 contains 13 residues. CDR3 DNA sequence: TGTGCCAGCACCGTAGCGGGAGTTGGTGAGCAGTTCTTC. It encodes CASTVAGVGEQFF.

The CDR3 is CASSKDVVKNIQYF. CDR3 coding DNA: TGTGCCAGCAGCAAGGATGTGGTCAAAAACATTCAGTACTTC. V usage is TRBV5-6 and J usage is TRBJ2-4, with D hard to call. Trimming removed 4 bases from V and 3 bases from J, with 11 bases in between. The germline V gene encodes CDR1 SGHDT and CDR2 YYEEEE. The CDR3 consists of 14 residues. The full variable domain, rest sourced from reference TRBV5-6 and TRBJ2-4, is DAGVTQSPTHLIKTRGQQVTLRCSPKSGHDTVSWYQQALGQGPQFIFQYYEEEERQRGNFPDRFSGHQFPNYSSELNVNALLLGDSALYLCASSKDVVKNIQYFGAGTRLSVL.

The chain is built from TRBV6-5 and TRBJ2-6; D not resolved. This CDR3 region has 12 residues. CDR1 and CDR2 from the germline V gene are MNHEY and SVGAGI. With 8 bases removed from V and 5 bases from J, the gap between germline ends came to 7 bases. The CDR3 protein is CASRTRANVLTF. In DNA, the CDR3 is TGTGCCAGCCGAACTAGGGCCAACGTCCTGACTTTC.

The CDR3, as DNA: TGTGCCAGCAGTTTAAACGGTAGGGCAGCCTTTACGACCTACGAGCAGTACTTC. Protein product: CASSLNGRAAFTTYEQYF. This sequence joins TRBV27 and TRBJ2-7; D is unresolved. CDR1 and CDR2 (germline): MNHEY, SMNVEV (reference sequence). Between the trimmed V and J ends, which lost 2 bases and 2 bases, there was a span of 22 bases. The length of the CDR3 is 18 residues.

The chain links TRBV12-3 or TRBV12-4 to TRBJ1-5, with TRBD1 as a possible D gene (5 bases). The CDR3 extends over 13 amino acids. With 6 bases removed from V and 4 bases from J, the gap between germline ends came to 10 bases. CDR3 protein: CASRWGENQPQHF. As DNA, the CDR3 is TGTGCCAGCAGGTGGGGGGAAAATCAGCCCCAGCATTTT.

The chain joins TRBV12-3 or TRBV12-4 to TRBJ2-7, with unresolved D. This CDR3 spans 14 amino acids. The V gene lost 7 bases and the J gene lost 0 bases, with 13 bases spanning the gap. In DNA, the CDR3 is TGTGCCAGCATAAGGAGCGAGGTCTCCTACGAGCAGTACTTC. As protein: CASIRSEVSYEQYF.

CDR3 loop: CASSPDRFGEKLFF. CDR3 DNA: TGTGCCAGCAGCCCGGACAGGTTCGGGGAAAAACTGTTTTTT. The V gene is TRBV14, the J gene TRBJ1-4; 7 bases agree with TRBD1. The CDR3 covers 14 residues. The junction had 7 bases not matched to a gene; V was cut back by 4 bases and J by 8 bases. Germline assignment: CDR1 SGHDN and CDR2 FVKESK.

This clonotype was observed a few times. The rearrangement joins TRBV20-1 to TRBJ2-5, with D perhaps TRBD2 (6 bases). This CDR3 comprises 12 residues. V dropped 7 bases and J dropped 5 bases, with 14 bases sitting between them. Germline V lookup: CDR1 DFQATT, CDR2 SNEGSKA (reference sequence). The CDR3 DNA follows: TGCAGTGGTGAGACTAGACCTGAGACCCAGTACTTC. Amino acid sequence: CSGETRPETQYF.

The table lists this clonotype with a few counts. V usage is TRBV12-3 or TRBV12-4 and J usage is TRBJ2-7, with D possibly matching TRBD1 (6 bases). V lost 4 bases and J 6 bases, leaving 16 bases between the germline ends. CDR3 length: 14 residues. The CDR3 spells CASSWRQAAREQYF. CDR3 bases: TGTGCCAGCAGTTGGAGACAGGCAGCTCGCGAGCAGTACTTC.

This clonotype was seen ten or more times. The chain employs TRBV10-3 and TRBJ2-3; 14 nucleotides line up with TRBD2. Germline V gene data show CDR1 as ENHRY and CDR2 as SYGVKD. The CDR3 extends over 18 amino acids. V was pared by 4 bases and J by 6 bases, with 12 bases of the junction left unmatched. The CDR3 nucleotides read TGTGCCATCAGTGCCCGGGGGACTAGCGGGGGTTCTGCGGATACGCAGTATTTT. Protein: CAISARGTSGGSADTQYF.

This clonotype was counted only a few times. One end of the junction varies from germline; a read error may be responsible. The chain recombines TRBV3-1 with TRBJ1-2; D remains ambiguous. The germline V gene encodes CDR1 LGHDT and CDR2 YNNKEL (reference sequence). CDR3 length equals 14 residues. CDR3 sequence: CASSQGAASYGYTF. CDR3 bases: TGTGCCAGCAGCCAAGGGGCAGCCTCATATGGCTACACCTTT.

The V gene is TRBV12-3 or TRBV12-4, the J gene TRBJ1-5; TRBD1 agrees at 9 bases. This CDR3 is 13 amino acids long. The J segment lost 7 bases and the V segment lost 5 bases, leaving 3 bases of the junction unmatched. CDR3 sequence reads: CASSRTGAQPQHF. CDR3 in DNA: TGTGCCAGCAGTCGGACAGGGGCGCAGCCCCAGCATTTT.

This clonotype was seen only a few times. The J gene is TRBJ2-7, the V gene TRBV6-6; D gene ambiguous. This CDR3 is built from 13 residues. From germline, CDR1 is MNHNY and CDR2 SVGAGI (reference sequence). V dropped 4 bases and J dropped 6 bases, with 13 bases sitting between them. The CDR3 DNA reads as TGTGCCAGCAGTTCCGGAGAATTAGGCGAGCAGTACTTC. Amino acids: CASSSGELGEQYF.

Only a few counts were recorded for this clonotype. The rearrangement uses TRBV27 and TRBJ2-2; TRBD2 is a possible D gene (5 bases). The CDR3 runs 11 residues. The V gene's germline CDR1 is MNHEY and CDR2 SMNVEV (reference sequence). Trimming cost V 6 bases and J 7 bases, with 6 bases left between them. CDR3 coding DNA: TGTGCCAGCAGCCGGGGCGGGGAGCTGTTTTTT. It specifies CASSRGGELFF.

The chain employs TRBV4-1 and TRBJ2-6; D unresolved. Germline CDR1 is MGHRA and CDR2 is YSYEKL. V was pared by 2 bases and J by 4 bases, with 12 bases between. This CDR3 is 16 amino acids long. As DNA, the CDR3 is TGCGCCAGCAGCCAATATGGGTCGGCAGGGGCCAACGTCCTGACTTTC. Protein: CASSQYGSAGANVLTF.

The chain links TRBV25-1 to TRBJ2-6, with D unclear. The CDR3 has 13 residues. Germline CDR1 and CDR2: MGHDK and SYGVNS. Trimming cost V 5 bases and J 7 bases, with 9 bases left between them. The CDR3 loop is CASSPTTANVLTF. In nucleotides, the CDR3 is TGTGCCAGCAGTCCGACGACAGCCAACGTCCTGACTTTC.

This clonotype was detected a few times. The CDR3 region is CASGKDGYNEQYF. The CDR3 coding sequence is TGTGCCAGCGGGAAGGACGGATACAATGAGCAGTACTTC. The gene calls are TRBV6-2 or TRBV6-3 and TRBJ2-5; D is ambiguous. The CDR3 contains 13 residues. Germline V gene data show CDR1 as MNHEY and CDR2 as SVGEGT. V was clipped by 8 bases and J by 11 bases, with 21 bases between them.

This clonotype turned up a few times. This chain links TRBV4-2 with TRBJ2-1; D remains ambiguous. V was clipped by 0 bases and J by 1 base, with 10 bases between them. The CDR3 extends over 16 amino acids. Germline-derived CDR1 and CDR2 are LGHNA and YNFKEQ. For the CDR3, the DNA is TGTGCCAGCAGCCAAGATGCCTGGGTATCCTACAATGAGCAGTTCTTC. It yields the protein CASSQDAWVSYNEQFF.

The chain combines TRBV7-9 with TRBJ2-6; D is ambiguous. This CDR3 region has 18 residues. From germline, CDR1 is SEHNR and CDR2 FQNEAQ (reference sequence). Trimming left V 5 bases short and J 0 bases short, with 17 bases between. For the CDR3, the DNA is TGTGCCAGCAGCGGGCGAGCGAATTTTGTCTCTGGGGCCAACGTCCTGACTTTC. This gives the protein CASSGRANFVSGANVLTF.

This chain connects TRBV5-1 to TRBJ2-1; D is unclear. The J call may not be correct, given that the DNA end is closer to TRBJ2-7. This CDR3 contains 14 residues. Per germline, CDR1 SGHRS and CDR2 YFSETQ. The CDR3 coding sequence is TGCGCCAGCAGCCTGGAACTAACGGAGAATGAGCAGTACTTC. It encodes CASSLELTENEQYF.

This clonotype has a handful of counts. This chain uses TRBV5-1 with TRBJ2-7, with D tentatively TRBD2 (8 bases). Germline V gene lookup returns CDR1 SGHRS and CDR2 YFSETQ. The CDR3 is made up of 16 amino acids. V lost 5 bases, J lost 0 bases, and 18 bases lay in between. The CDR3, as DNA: TGCGCCAGCAGGGGACAGTGGACTAGCAACTCCTACGAGCAGTACTTC. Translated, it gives CASRGQWTSNSYEQYF.

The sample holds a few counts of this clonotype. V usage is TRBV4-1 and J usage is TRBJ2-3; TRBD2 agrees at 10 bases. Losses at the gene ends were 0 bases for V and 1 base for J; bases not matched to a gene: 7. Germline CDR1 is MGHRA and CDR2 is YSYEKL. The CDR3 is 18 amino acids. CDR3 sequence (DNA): TGCGCCAGCAGCCAAGAGGGTTCTAGCGGGAGCGGCACAGATACGCAGTATTTT. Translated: CASSQEGSSGSGTDTQYF.

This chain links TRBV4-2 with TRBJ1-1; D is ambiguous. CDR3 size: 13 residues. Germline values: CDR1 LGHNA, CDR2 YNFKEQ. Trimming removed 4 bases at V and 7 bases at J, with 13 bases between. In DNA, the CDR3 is TGTGCCAGCAGCCCTTCAAGTGTAAGTGAAGCTTTCTTT. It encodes CASSPSSVSEAFF.

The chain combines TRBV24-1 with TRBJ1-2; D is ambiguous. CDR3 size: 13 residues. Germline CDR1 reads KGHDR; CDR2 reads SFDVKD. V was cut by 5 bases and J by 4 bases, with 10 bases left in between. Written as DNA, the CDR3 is TGTGCCACCAGTGTGGGTCCGGGCTATGGCTACACCTTC. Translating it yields CATSVGPGYGYTF.

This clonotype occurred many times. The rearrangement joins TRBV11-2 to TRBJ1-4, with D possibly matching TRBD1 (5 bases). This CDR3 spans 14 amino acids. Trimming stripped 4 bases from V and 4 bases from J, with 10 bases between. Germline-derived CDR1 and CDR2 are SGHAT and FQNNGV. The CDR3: CASSSRQLNEKLFF. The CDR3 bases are TGTGCCAGCAGCTCGCGACAGCTTAATGAAAAACTGTTTTTT.

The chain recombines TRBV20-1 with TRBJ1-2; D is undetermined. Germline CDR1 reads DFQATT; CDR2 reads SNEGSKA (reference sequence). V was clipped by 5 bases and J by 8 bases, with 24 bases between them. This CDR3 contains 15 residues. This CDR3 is CSAVLVRMGSSGYTF. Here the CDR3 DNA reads TGCAGTGCTGTCTTGGTCCGGATGGGTTCCAGCGGCTACACCTTC.

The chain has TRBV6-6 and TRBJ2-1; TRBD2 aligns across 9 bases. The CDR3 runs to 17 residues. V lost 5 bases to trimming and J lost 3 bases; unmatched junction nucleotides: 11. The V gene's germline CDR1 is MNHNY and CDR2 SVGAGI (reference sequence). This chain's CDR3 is CASSPPAAGGSYNEQFF. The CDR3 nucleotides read TGTGCCAGCAGTCCCCCTGCCGCGGGAGGGAGCTACAATGAGCAGTTCTTC.